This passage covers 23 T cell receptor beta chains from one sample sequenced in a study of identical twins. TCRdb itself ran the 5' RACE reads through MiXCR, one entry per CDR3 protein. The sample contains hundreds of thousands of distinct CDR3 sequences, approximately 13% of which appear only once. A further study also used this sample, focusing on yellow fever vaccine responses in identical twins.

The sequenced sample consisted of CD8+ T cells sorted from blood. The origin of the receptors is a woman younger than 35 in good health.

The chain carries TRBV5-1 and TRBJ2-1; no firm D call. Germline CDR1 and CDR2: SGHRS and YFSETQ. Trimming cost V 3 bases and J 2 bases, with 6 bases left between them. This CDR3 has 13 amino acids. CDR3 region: CASSWSAYNEQFF. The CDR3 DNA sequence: TGCGCCAGCAGCTGGTCAGCCTACAATGAGCAGTTCTTC.

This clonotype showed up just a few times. The DNA of the CDR3 is TGTGCCAGCAGTGAATCTGGGTCCACAATGAACACTGAAGCTTTCTTT. Translation gives CASSESGSTMNTEAFF. The chain recombines TRBV25-1 with TRBJ1-1; D unresolved. The V gene's germline CDR1 is MGHDK and CDR2 SYGVNS. Trimming removed 1 base at V and 0 bases at J, with 12 bases between. The CDR3 is 16 amino acids.

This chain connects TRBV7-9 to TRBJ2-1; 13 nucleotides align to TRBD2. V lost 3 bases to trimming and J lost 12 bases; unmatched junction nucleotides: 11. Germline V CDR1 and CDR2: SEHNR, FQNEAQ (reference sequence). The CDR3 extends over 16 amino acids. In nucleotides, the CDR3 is TGTGCCAGCAGCTTCGACGGGACTAGCGGGACCTTGGGGCAGTTCTTC. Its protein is CASSFDGTSGTLGQFF.

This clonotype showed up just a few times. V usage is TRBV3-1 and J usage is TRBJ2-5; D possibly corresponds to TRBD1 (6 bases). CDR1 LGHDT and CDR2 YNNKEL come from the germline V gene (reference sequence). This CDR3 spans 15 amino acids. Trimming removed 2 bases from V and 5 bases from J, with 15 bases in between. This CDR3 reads CASSQQHRDNETQYF. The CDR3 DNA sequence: TGTGCCAGCAGCCAACAACACCGGGACAATGAGACCCAGTACTTC.

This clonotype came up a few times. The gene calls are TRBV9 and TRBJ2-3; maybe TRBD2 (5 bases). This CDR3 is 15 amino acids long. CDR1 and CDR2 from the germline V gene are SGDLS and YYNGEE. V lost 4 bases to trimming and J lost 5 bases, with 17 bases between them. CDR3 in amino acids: CASSYGPGKIDTQYF. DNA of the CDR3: TGTGCCAGCAGCTACGGCCCCGGGAAAATAGATACGCAGTATTTT.

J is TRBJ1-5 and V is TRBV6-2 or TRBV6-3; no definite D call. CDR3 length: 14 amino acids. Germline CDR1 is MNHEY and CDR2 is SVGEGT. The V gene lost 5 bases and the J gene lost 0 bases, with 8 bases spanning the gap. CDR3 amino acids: CASSPTSSNQPQHF. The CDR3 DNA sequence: TGTGCCAGCAGTCCGACAAGTAGCAATCAGCCCCAGCATTTT.

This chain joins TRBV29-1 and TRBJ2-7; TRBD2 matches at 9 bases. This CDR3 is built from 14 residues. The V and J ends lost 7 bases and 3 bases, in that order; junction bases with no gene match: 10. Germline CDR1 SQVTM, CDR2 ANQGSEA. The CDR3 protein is CSDTAGGPRYEQYF. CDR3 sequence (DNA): TGCAGCGATACGGCGGGAGGGCCGCGCTACGAGCAGTACTTC.

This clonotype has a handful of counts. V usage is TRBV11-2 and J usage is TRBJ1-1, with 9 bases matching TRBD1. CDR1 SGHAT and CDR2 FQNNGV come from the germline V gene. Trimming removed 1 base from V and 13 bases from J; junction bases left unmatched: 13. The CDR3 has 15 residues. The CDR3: CASSLAGGPGQGFFF. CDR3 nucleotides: TGTGCCAGCAGCTTAGCAGGGGGTCCGGGACAGGGATTTTTCTTT.

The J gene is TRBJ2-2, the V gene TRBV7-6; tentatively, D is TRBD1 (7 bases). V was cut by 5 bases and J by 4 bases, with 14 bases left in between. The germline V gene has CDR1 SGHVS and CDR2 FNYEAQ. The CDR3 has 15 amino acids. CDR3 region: CASSRPGGPTGELFF. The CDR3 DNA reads TGTGCCAGCAGCCGCCCAGGGGGGCCCACCGGGGAGCTGTTTTTT.

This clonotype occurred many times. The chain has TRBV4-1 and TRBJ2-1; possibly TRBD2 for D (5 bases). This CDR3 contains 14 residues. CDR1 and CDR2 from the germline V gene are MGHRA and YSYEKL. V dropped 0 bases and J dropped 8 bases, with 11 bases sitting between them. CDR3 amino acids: CASSQERGADEQFF. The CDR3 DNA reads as TGCGCCAGCAGCCAAGAACGGGGAGCCGATGAGCAGTTCTTC.

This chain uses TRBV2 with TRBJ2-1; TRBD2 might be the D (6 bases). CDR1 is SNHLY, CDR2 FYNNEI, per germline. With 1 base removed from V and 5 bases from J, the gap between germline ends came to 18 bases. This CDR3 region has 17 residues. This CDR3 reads CASSEVGGRGLNNEQFF. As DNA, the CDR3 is TGTGCCAGCAGTGAAGTAGGTGGGCGGGGACTTAACAATGAGCAGTTCTTC.

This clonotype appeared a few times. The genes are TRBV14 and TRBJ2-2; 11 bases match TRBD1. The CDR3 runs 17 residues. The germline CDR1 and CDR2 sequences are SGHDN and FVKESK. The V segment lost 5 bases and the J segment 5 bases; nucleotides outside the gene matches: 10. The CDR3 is CASSYGQGAFSTGELFF. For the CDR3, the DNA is TGTGCCAGCAGCTACGGACAGGGGGCGTTTAGTACCGGGGAGCTGTTTTTT.

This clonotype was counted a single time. The DNA of the CDR3 is TGTGCCAGCAGCCAGCAGGTAGGGGCGTCCCAAGAGACCCAGTACTTC. This encodes CASSQQVGASQETQYF. The rearrangement uses TRBV3-1 and TRBJ2-5, with D perhaps matching TRBD1 (5 bases). Trimming cost V 3 bases and J 1 base, with 15 bases left between them. This CDR3 is built from 16 residues. Germline CDR1 LGHDT, CDR2 YNNKEL (reference sequence).

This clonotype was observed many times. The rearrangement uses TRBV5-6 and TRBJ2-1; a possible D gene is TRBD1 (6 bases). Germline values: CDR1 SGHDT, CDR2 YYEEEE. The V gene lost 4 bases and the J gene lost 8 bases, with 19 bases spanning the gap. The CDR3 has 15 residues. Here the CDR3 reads CASSGGTGASYEQFF. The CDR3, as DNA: TGTGCCAGCAGCGGGGGCACAGGAGCCTCTTATGAGCAGTTCTTC. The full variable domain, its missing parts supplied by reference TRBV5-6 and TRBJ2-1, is DAGVTQSPTHLIKTRGQQVTLRCSPKSGHDTVSWYQQALGQGPQFIFQYYEEEERQRGNFPDRFSGHQFPNYSSELNVNALLLGDSALYLCASSGGTGASYEQFFGPGTRLTVL.

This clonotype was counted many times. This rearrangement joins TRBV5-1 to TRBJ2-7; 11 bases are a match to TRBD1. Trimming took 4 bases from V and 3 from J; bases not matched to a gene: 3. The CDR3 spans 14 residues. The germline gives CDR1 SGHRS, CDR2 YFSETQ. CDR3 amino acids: CASSHGTGGYEQYF. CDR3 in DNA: TGCGCCAGCAGCCACGGGACAGGGGGCTACGAGCAGTACTTC. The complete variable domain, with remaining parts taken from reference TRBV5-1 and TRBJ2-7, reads KAGVTQTPRYLIKTRGQQVTLSCSPISGHRSVSWYQQTPGQGLQFLFEYFSETQRNKGNFPGRFSGRQFSNSRSEMNVSTLELGDSALYLCASSHGTGGYEQYFGPGTRLTVT.

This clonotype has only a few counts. CDR3 amino acids: CATPPGGPFHEQFF. As DNA, the CDR3 is TGTGCCACCCCTCCCGGGGGGCCCTTTCATGAGCAGTTCTTC. The chain uses TRBV9 and TRBJ2-1; D may be TRBD2 (7 bases). V was trimmed by 9 bases and J by 8 bases, leaving 21 bases between them. This CDR3 is built from 14 residues. CDR1 is SGDLS and CDR2 is YYNGEE in the germline V gene.

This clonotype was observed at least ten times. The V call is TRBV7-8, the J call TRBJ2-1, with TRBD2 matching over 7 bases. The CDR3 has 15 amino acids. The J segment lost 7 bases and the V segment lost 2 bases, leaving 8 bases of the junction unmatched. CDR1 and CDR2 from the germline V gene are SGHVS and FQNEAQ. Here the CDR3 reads CASSLYGRAINEQFF. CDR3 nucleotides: TGTGCCAGCAGCTTATATGGGAGGGCCATTAATGAGCAGTTCTTC.

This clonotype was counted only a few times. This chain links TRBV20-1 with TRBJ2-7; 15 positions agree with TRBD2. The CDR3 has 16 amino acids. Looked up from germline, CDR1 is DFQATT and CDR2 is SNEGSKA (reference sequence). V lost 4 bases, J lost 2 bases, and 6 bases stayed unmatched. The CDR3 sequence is CSATGLAGGPAYEQYF. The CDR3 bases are TGCAGTGCTACCGGACTAGCGGGAGGGCCTGCCTACGAGCAGTACTTC.

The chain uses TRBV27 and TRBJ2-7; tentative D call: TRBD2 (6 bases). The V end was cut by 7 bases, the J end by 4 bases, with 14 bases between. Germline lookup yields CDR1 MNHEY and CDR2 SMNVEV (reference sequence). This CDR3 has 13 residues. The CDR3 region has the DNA TGTGCCAGCACGGATAGCGGAAGTTACGAGCAGTACTTC. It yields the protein CASTDSGSYEQYF.

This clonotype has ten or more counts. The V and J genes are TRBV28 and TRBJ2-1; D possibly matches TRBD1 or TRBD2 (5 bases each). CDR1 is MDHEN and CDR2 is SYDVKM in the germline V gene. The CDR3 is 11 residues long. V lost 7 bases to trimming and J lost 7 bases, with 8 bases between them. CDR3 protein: CASNWGNEQFF. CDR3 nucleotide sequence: TGTGCCAGCAATTGGGGGAATGAGCAGTTCTTC. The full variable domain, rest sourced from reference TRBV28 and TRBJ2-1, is DVKVTQSSRYLVKRTGEKVFLECVQDMDHENMFWYRQDPGLGLRLIYFSYDVKMKEKGDIPEGYSVSREKKERFSLILESASTNQTSMYLCASNWGNEQFFGPGTRLTVL.

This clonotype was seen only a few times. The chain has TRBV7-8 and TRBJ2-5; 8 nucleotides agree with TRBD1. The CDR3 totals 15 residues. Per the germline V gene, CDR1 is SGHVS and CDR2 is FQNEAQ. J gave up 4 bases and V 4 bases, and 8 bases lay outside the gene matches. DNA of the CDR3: TGTGCCAGCAGCTCGGAAGACAGGGGTCCAGAGACCCAGTACTTC. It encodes CASSSEDRGPETQYF.

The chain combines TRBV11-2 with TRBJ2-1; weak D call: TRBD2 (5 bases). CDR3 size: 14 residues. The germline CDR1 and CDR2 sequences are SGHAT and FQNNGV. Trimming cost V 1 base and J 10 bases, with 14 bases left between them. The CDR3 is CASSLVVGVSEQFF. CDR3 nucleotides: TGTGCCAGCAGCTTAGTTGTGGGAGTGAGCGAGCAGTTCTTC.

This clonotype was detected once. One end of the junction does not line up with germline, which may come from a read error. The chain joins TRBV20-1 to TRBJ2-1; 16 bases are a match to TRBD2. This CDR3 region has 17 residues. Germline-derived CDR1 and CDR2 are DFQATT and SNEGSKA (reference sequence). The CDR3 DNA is TGCTGTGCTTCGGGACTAGCGGGAGGGCCTTTCCCGAATGAGCAGTTCTTC. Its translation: CCASGLAGGPFPNEQFF.